These 7 T cell receptor beta chains share one sample of origin, sequenced in a study of identical twins (dated by TCRdb to the mid-2010s). Libraries were made using 5' RACE. The sample was run on an Illumina HiSeq 2000. TCRdb handled the public reads itself, with Q25 trimming in fastp and clone calling in MiXCR, and kept productive beta chains. A single entry per CDR3 protein holds the most common genes and DNA from its merged rows. This sample has some 270,000 distinct CDR3 sequences in its table, and around 8% of those were observed once. The ten largest clones take up 2.5% to 3.5% of the sample. These data were likewise used in another study, on yellow fever vaccine responses in identical twins.

Source material: CD8+ T cells sorted from blood. Source of these receptors: a woman under 30 in good health.

This clonotype was seen a few times. The V and J genes are TRBV7-9 and TRBJ2-3; 9 bases align to TRBD1. The CDR3 contains 17 residues. Germline loops: CDR1 SEHNR, CDR2 FQNEAQ (reference sequence). Trimming removed 5 bases from V and 0 bases from J; junction bases left unmatched: 9. The CDR3 DNA is TGTGCCAGCAGCACCTGGGACAGGGTCGAGAGCACAGATACGCAGTATTTT. Translating it yields CASSTWDRVESTDTQYF. The variable domain in full, completed from reference TRBV7-9 and TRBJ2-3, reads DTGVSQNPRHKITKRGQNVTFRCDPISEHNRLYWYRQTLGQGPEFLTYFQNEAQLEKSRLLSDRFSAERPKGSFSTLEIQRTEQGDSAMYLCASSTWDRVESTDTQYFGPGTRLTVL.

This rearrangement joins TRBV20-1 to TRBJ2-5; maybe TRBD2 (6 bases). The CDR3 sequence is 14 residues long. Germline CDR1 reads DFQATT; CDR2 reads SNEGSKA (reference sequence). Trimming removed 4 bases from V and 0 bases from J, with 12 bases in between. CDR3 in amino acids: CSANPRDYQETQYF. The CDR3 bases are TGCAGTGCTAACCCAAGGGACTACCAAGAGACCCAGTACTTC.

This clonotype was found a few times. The chain has TRBV4-3 and TRBJ2-1, with D perhaps TRBD2 (6 bases). Trimming removed 1 base from V and 8 bases from J, with 21 bases in between. Germline CDR1 is LGHNA and CDR2 is YSLEER. The CDR3 consists of 17 residues. CDR3 nucleotide sequence: TGCGCCAGCAGCCAAGCCCCCCCCGGGACTTCGAACGATGAGCAGTTCTTC. Translating gives CASSQAPPGTSNDEQFF.

The chain has TRBV15 and TRBJ2-3, with D unclear. This CDR3 is built from 16 residues. Germline CDR1 reads LNHNV; CDR2 reads YYDKDF (reference sequence). Trimming took 0 bases from V and 1 from J, leaving 11 bases between them. Here the CDR3 DNA reads TGTGCCACCAGCAGAGAGAAGGGAAGCGGCACAGATACGCAGTATTTT. Protein product: CATSREKGSGTDTQYF. The full variable domain, its missing parts supplied by reference TRBV15 and TRBJ2-3, is DAMVIQNPRYQVTQFGKPVTLSCSQTLNHNVMYWYQQKSSQAPKLLFHYYDKDFNNEADTPDNFQSRRPNTSFCFLDIRSPGLGDTAMYLCATSREKGSGTDTQYFGPGTRLTVL.

This clonotype showed up just a few times. The chain employs TRBV10-2 and TRBJ1-1; D gene unclear. Trimming removed 4 bases at V and 7 bases at J, with 7 bases between. The CDR3 runs 11 residues. The germline V gene has CDR1 WSHSY and CDR2 SAAADI. DNA for the CDR3: TGCGCCAGCAGTGCCGGGGATGAAGCTTTCTTT. It specifies CASSAGDEAFF.

V and J are TRBV10-3 and TRBJ2-7; D is perhaps TRBD2 (5 bases). The V end lost 6 bases, the J end lost 1 base, and 13 bases lay between the germline ends. CDR3 length equals 14 residues. Germline V gene sequence: CDR1 ENHRY, CDR2 SYGVKD. The CDR3 sequence: CAIREVSGSYEQYF. In nucleotides, the CDR3 is TGTGCCATCAGAGAGGTCTCGGGGTCCTACGAGCAGTACTTC.

This clonotype was detected once. The chain joins TRBV10-3 to TRBJ2-7; TRBD1 matches at 9 bases. With V trimmed by 4 bases and J by 5 bases, 9 bases remained unmatched. The germline gives CDR1 ENHRY, CDR2 SYGVKD. This CDR3 contains 15 residues. CDR3 sequence reads: CAISVSGTGFDEQYF. For the CDR3, the DNA is TGTGCCATCAGTGTCTCCGGGACAGGGTTCGACGAGCAGTACTTC.